What follows is one T cell receptor (beta chain) and its context. What was amplified from RNA transcripts were TCR beta CDR3 regions. The HTBI set primed first-round TCR CDR3 RT-PCR. Each CDR3 protein gets one entry after TCRdb re-called the multiplex PCR reads with MiXCR. Of approximately 400,000 distinct CDR3 sequences in the sample, roughly 19% were seen once. For Graves' hyperthyroidism to be stable, ophthalmopathy could not progress within 18 months. This specimen belongs to a study of T cells in Graves' hyperthyroidism and ophthalmopathy. V lost 5 bases and J lost 1, with 8 bases in between. This CDR3 comprises 14 residues. The germline V gene encodes CDR1 SGHVS and CDR2 FQNEAQ.

The TCR comes from a woman between 18 and 29 years old with Graves' hyperthyroidism. Sequenced sample: blood. This chain links TRBV7-8 with TRBJ2-2; D uncertain. The CDR3 region is CASSLVKNTGELFF. The CDR3 DNA is TGTGCCAGCAGCCTGGTCAAGAACACCGGGGAGCTGTTTTTT.